The 28 T cell receptor beta chains below were found in one sample sequenced in a study of blood T cell repertoires in COVID-19. The data were produced by immunoSEQ multiplex PCR, yet TCRdb's version contains in-frame clones alone and is incomplete. The data show 140,000 to 150,000 clones, 70% to 85% seen once. Specimen: peripheral blood. All receptors come from a man aged 55 to 69 with active or convalescent COVID-19.

V gene TRBV6-2 or TRBV6-3 combines with J gene TRBJ1-2, with D maybe TRBD1 (6 bases). Germline lookup yields CDR1 MNHEY and CDR2 SVGEGT. The length of the CDR3 is 13 residues. The V and J ends lost 5 bases and 4 bases respectively, with 11 bases between them. The CDR3 DNA reads as TGTGCCAGCAGTCAACAGGGTTTCTATGGCTACACCTTC. Amino acids: CASSQQGFYGYTF.

The V call is TRBV3-1 (or the pseudogene TRBV3-2), the J call TRBJ1-2; the D is unclear. Trimming pared 0 bases from V and 2 bases from J, leaving 10 bases between. Germline V CDR1 and CDR2: LGHDT, YNNKEL (reference sequence). CDR3 length: 15 residues. The CDR3 is CASSQDINSNYGYTF. The CDR3 DNA sequence: TGTGCCAGCAGCCAAGATATAAACAGCAACTATGGCTACACCTTC.

The chain employs TRBV7-9 and TRBJ1-2; unclear D gene. V was trimmed by 1 base and J by 5 bases, leaving 11 bases between them. The CDR3 is made up of 14 amino acids. Germline V gene lookup returns CDR1 SEHNR and CDR2 FQNEAQ (reference sequence). CDR3 in DNA: TGTGCCAGCAGCTTAGGCCAAACGGGTTATGGCTACACCTTC. Translated: CASSLGQTGYGYTF. Full variable domain (missing parts from reference TRBV7-9 and TRBJ1-2): DTGVSQNPRHKITKRGQNVTFRCDPISEHNRLYWYRQTLGQGPEFLTYFQNEAQLEKSRLLSDRFSAERPKGSFSTLEIQRTEQGDSAMYLCASSLGQTGYGYTFGSGTRLTVV.

The chain has TRBV6-2 or TRBV6-3 and TRBJ1-1; D is ambiguous. The germline V and J ends were trimmed by 2 bases and 4 bases, with 14 bases remaining between them. The CDR3 consists of 15 residues. Germline loops: CDR1 MNHEY, CDR2 SVGEGT. CDR3 amino acids: CASSYMFGRGTEAFF. The DNA for the CDR3 is TGTGCCAGCAGTTACATGTTCGGCCGGGGCACTGAAGCTTTCTTT.

V gene TRBV28 combines with J gene TRBJ1-5; possible D gene TRBD1, 5 bases. The CDR3 covers 12 residues. Looked up from germline, CDR1 is MDHEN and CDR2 is SYDVKM. Deletions cut 4 bases from V and 9 bases from J, with 10 bases between. The CDR3 is CASSWGVSPQHF. The CDR3 DNA reads TGTGCCAGCAGTTGGGGGGTTTCGCCCCAGCATTTT. Full variable domain (missing parts from reference TRBV28 and TRBJ1-5): DVKVTQSSRYLVKRTGEKVFLECVQDMDHENMFWYRQDPGLGLRLIYFSYDVKMKEKGDIPEGYSVSREKKERFSLILESASTNQTSMYLCASSWGVSPQHFGDGTRLSIL.

The J gene is TRBJ1-1, the V gene TRBV5-6; 10 bases agree with TRBD1. Trimming cost V 4 bases and J 8 bases; bases outside gene matches: 5. Germline V gives CDR1 SGHDT, CDR2 YYEEEE. This CDR3 contains 13 residues. This CDR3 reads CASSMTGGYEAFF. The CDR3 DNA reads TGTGCCAGCAGCATGACAGGGGGCTACGAAGCTTTCTTT.

This clone was seen only a few times. The CDR3 is CASSEYGGTEAFF. CDR3 DNA: TGTGCCAGCAGTGAATACGGGGGCACTGAAGCTTTCTTT. The chain has TRBV25-1 and TRBJ1-1; perhaps TRBD1 as D (5 bases). Trimming pared 0 bases from V and 4 bases from J, leaving 6 bases between. CDR3 size: 13 residues. Looked up from germline, CDR1 is MGHDK and CDR2 is SYGVNS.

This rearrangement joins TRBV6-5 to TRBJ1-1; D unclear. The CDR3 runs to 12 residues. The germline V and J ends were trimmed by 7 bases and 4 bases, with 10 bases remaining between them. Germline values: CDR1 MNHEY, CDR2 SVGAGI. The CDR3 DNA is TGTGCCAGCACCGGAGGGAGCACTGAAGCTTTCTTT. Protein: CASTGGSTEAFF.

V usage is TRBV18 and J usage is TRBJ2-7; D gene ambiguous. Germline V gene sequence: CDR1 KGHSH, CDR2 LQKENI. V lost 2 bases and J 6 bases, leaving 11 bases between the germline ends. The CDR3 is 13 amino acids. CDR3 coding DNA: TGTGCCAGCTCACCATTAGAGAGCTCCGAGCAGTACGTC. It codes for CASSPLESSEQYV.

This chain joins TRBV5-4 and TRBJ1-2; unclear D gene. Between the trimmed V and J ends, which lost 2 bases and 8 bases, there was a span of 22 bases. The CDR3 runs to 16 residues. Germline V gene lookup returns CDR1 SGHNT and CDR2 YYREEE (reference sequence). For the CDR3, the DNA is TGTGCCAGCAGCTTTGGTGCTGGAGGCGAGGTGGTAGGCTACACCTTC. Residues: CASSFGAGGEVVGYTF.

The chain has TRBV30 and TRBJ1-2; 8 bases line up with TRBD1. Germline V gene lookup returns CDR1 GTSNPN and CDR2 SVGIG (reference sequence). The CDR3 has 13 amino acids. The junction had 3 bases not matched to a gene; V was cut back by 4 bases and J by 2 bases. The CDR3, as DNA: TGTGCCTGGATAAGGACAGGGAACTATGGCTACACCTTC. Its translation is CAWIRTGNYGYTF.

The J gene is TRBJ2-1, the V gene TRBV18, with a weak D call TRBD2 (6 bases). This CDR3 contains 14 residues. Trimming took 3 bases from V and 7 from J, leaving 13 bases between them. Germline CDR1 KGHSH, CDR2 LQKENI. The CDR3 loop reads CASSPKDYTNEQFF. The CDR3 nucleotides are TGTGCCAGCTCACCGAAGGACTACACTAATGAGCAGTTCTTC.

A word on this clone: Additional DNA sequences in this sample encode the identical CDR3. The genes are TRBV29-1 and TRBJ1-5; D unresolved. This CDR3 contains 13 residues. V lost 4 bases and J 0 bases, leaving 7 bases between the germline ends. In germline, CDR1 is SQVTM, CDR2 ANQGSEA. For the CDR3, the DNA is TGCAGCGTTGGAGGATATAGCAATCAGCCCCAGCATTTT. Amino acid sequence: CSVGGYSNQPQHF. Variable domain in full (rest from reference TRBV29-1 and TRBJ1-5): SAVISQKPSRDICQRGTSLTIQCQVDSQVTMMFWYRQQPGQSLTLIATANQGSEATYESGFVIDKFPISRPNLTFSTLTVSNMSPEDSSIYLCSVGGYSNQPQHFGDGTRLSIL.

The chain links TRBV18 to TRBJ2-3, with D tentatively TRBD2 (6 bases). The CDR3 loop spans 16 amino acids. Trimming took off 3 bases at V and 0 bases at J, with 13 bases between the two ends. Germline CDR1 reads KGHSH; CDR2 reads LQKENI. The CDR3 DNA follows: TGTGCCAGCTCACCGAGGGTCGCGGGGAGCACAGATACGCAGTATTTT. Its translation: CASSPRVAGSTDTQYF.

The chain links TRBV14 to TRBJ2-6; no clear D gene. Germline V gene data show CDR1 as SGHDN and CDR2 as FVKESK. The germline V and J ends were trimmed by 0 bases and 0 bases, with 9 bases remaining between them. The CDR3 has 17 amino acids. The chain's CDR3 is CASSQEVPLSGANVLTF. CDR3 nucleotides: TGTGCCAGCAGCCAAGAGGTTCCACTCTCTGGGGCCAACGTCCTGACTTTC.

The chain employs TRBV30 and TRBJ2-5, with 10 bases matching TRBD2. The CDR3 is 12 amino acids. CDR1 is GTSNPN and CDR2 is SVGIG in the germline V gene (reference sequence). The CDR3: CGGYSGRETQYF. CDR3 coding DNA: TGTGGAGGATATAGCGGGAGGGAGACCCAGTACTTC. Variable domain in full (rest from reference TRBV30 and TRBJ2-5): SQTIHQWPATLVQPVGSPLSLECTVEGTSNPNLYWYRQAAGRGLQLLFYSVGIGQISSEVPQNLSASRPQDRQFILSSKKLLLSDSGFYLCGGYSGRETQYFGPGTRLLVL.

In this sample, this clone turned up once. J is TRBJ2-3 and V is TRBV3-1 (or the pseudogene TRBV3-2); 8 bases are a match to TRBD2. Germline-derived CDR1 and CDR2 are LGHDT and YNNKEL (reference sequence). After removal of 5 bases from V and 2 bases from J, the junction contained 6 bases not matched to a gene. The CDR3 consists of 15 residues. The CDR3 here is CASSDRGGTTDTQYF. CDR3 nucleotides: TGTGCCAGCAGCGACCGGGGGGGGACCACAGATACGCAGTATTTT.

The CDR3 sequence is CASSPPVQKNTEAFF. DNA for the CDR3: TGTGCCAGCTCACCACCGGTGCAGAAGAACACTGAAGCTTTCTTT. The chain carries TRBV18 and TRBJ1-1; D remains ambiguous. Germline CDR1 reads KGHSH; CDR2 reads LQKENI. The ends were cut back, 0 bases at V and 1 base at J, with 9 bases in the middle. This CDR3 spans 15 amino acids.

This clone has a handful of counts. The rearrangement joins TRBV19 to TRBJ1-3; the D is unclear. CDR1 is LNHDA and CDR2 is SQIVND in the germline V gene (reference sequence). V lost 1 base to trimming and J lost 0 bases, with 10 bases between them. The CDR3 is 16 residues long. This chain's CDR3 is CASSIARELSGNTIYF. In DNA, the CDR3 is TGTGCCAGTAGTATAGCCCGGGAGCTCTCTGGAAACACCATATATTTT.

The DNA for the CDR3 is TGTGCCAGCAGGACACCGGGGAGGAACACTGAAGCTTTCTTT. Its protein product is CASRTPGRNTEAFF. V usage is TRBV27 and J usage is TRBJ1-1; D is uncertain. V lost 6 bases, J lost 1 base, and 12 bases lay in between. Germline CDR1 is MNHEY and CDR2 is SMNVEV (reference sequence). This CDR3 spans 14 amino acids.

The rearrangement links TRBV6-1 to TRBJ2-3; 9 bases agree with TRBD2. Germline V gene lookup returns CDR1 MNHNS and CDR2 SASEGT. Trimming cost V 2 bases and J 4 bases; bases outside gene matches: 7. The CDR3 runs to 16 residues. CDR3 in DNA: TGTGCCAGCAGTGAAAACCCGGCGGGAGGGGCAGATACGCAGTATTTT. This codes for CASSENPAGGADTQYF.

CDR3 DNA sequence: TGTGCCAGCAGCATAAGGGGACAGACTAACTATGGCTACACCTTC. Translation gives CASSIRGQTNYGYTF. The rearrangement links TRBV13 to TRBJ1-2, with TRBD1 identical over 7 bases. The CDR3 has 15 residues. Trimming removed 5 bases from V and 0 bases from J; junction bases left unmatched: 6. CDR1 PRHDT and CDR2 FYEKMQ come from the germline V gene (reference sequence).

V is TRBV30 and J is TRBJ2-1; 8 nucleotides agree with TRBD1. Germline assignment: CDR1 GTSNPN and CDR2 SVGIG (reference sequence). Losses at the gene ends were 4 bases for V and 7 bases for J; bases not matched to a gene: 9. The CDR3 loop spans 14 amino acids. As DNA, the CDR3 is TGTGCCTGGATACTCCTCGGACAGGGAAATGAGCAGTTCTTC. Its protein product is CAWILLGQGNEQFF.

The V gene is TRBV6-1, the J gene TRBJ1-4; 10 positions match TRBD1. The germline CDR1 and CDR2 sequences are MNHNS and SASEGT. The V gene end was trimmed by 3 bases and the J gene end by 3 bases; junction bases not matched to a gene: 7. This CDR3 comprises 17 residues. CDR3 loop: CASSETDRGPANEKLFF. The CDR3 nucleotides are TGTGCCAGCAGTGAGACCGACAGGGGGCCGGCTAATGAAAAACTGTTTTTT.

The rearrangement uses TRBV5-8 and TRBJ2-7; 7 bases agree with TRBD2. The trim removed 2 bases at V and 3 bases at J, leaving 5 bases unmatched. Germline loops: CDR1 SGHTS, CDR2 YDEGEE. This CDR3 region has 14 residues. CDR3: CASSLSSGVYEQYF. As DNA, the CDR3 is TGTGCCAGCAGCTTATCCAGCGGGGTCTACGAGCAGTACTTC. The full variable domain, rest sourced from reference TRBV5-8 and TRBJ2-7, is EAGVTQSPTHLIKTRGQQATLRCSPISGHTSVYWYQQALGLGLQFLLWYDEGEERNRGNFPPRFSGRQFPNYSSELNVNALELEDSALYLCASSLSSGVYEQYFGPGTRLTVT.

CDR3 residues: CASSFLGNTIYF. The CDR3 bases are TGTGCCAGCAGCTTTCTGGGAAACACCATATATTTT. V is TRBV11-2 and J is TRBJ1-3, with no clear D. Trimming took 3 bases from V and 4 from J, leaving 4 bases between them. This CDR3 comprises 12 residues. Germline CDR1 SGHAT, CDR2 FQNNGV.

V and J are TRBV4-3 and TRBJ1-5; tentatively, D is TRBD1 (6 bases). The V end was cut by 3 bases, the J end by 4 bases, with 10 bases between. Germline V gene data show CDR1 as LGHNA and CDR2 as YSLEER. CDR3 length: 14 amino acids. This CDR3 is CASSQTQGNQPQHF. DNA of the CDR3: TGCGCCAGCAGCCAGACACAGGGTAATCAGCCCCAGCATTTT.

The chain employs TRBV19 and TRBJ2-1; TRBD2 agrees at 8 bases. This CDR3 has 16 amino acids. In germline, CDR1 is LNHDA, CDR2 SQIVND (reference sequence). With 2 bases clipped from V and 6 bases from J, the junction kept 9 bases outside the gene matches. CDR3 residues: CASSILTSGRGNEQFF. In nucleotides, the CDR3 is TGTGCCAGTAGTATACTCACTAGCGGAAGGGGCAATGAGCAGTTCTTC.